The rows below give T cell receptor beta chains drawn from one sample of a study of blood T cell repertoires in COVID-19. Measured with immunoSEQ multiplex PCR; TCRdb has only the in-frame clones, and not every one. The sample holds 80,000 or so clones, about 83% seen once. The sample consisted of peripheral blood. These receptors all come from a human donor in a cohort sampled during active COVID-19. Each CDR3 is given with its conserved first and last residue. The D gene is left open where the match is weak. Where a row states a size, it is once, few, many or the class of an expanded clone; other rows omit it.

cdr3_nt: TGTGCCTGGAGTCTGGAGGATCAGCCCCAGCATTTT; cdr3_aa: CAWSLEDQPQHF; d_call: NA; cdr3_length: 12; v_call: TRBV30; clone_size: NA; j_call: TRBJ1-5
cdr3_nt: TGTGCCAGTAGTATAGAATGGGGGAGGAATCAGCCCCAGCATTTT; cdr3_aa: CASSIEWGRNQPQHF; d_call: NA; cdr3_length: 15; v_call: TRBV19; clone_size: NA; j_call: TRBJ1-5
cdr3_nt: TGCGCCAGCAGCATTACAGGGGACGAGCAGTACTTC; cdr3_aa: CASSITGDEQYF; d_call: TRBD1; cdr3_length: 12; v_call: TRBV5-1; clone_size: NA; j_call: TRBJ2-7
cdr3_nt: TGTGCCAGCAGTACACGGATCCCGGGGGACAATGAGCAGTTCTTC; cdr3_aa: CASSTRIPGDNEQFF; d_call: NA; cdr3_length: 15; v_call: TRBV6-5; clone_size: NA; j_call: TRBJ2-1
cdr3_nt: TGTGCCAGCCAGCAGGGGCGGAACACCGGGGAGCTGTTTTTT; cdr3_aa: CASQQGRNTGELFF; d_call: NA; cdr3_length: 14; v_call: TRBV27; clone_size: NA; j_call: TRBJ2-2
cdr3_nt: TGTGCCAGCAGTGAGGGGCGGGGGAGGAATTCACCCCTCCACTTT; cdr3_aa: CASSEGRGRNSPLHF; d_call: NA; cdr3_length: 15; v_call: TRBV6-4; clone_size: NA; j_call: TRBJ1-6
cdr3_nt: TGTGCCACCAGCGGGGACAAAGCAAGGACAGATACGCAGTATTTT; cdr3_aa: CATSGDKARTDTQYF; d_call: NA; cdr3_length: 15; v_call: TRBV25-1; clone_size: once; j_call: TRBJ2-3
cdr3_nt: TGTGCCAGCAGCACCGGGACAGCTGGAAACACCATATATTTT; cdr3_aa: CASSTGTAGNTIYF; d_call: TRBD1; cdr3_length: 14; v_call: TRBV7-2; clone_size: NA; j_call: TRBJ1-3
cdr3_nt: TGTGCCAGCAGCTATACAGGGGGGGAGACCCAGTACTTC; cdr3_aa: CASSYTGGETQYF; d_call: TRBD1; cdr3_length: 13; v_call: TRBV7-3; clone_size: NA; j_call: TRBJ2-5
cdr3_nt: TGTGCCACCAGCAGAGGACTAGCGGGGGCCCTAGCCCAGTACTTC; cdr3_aa: CATSRGLAGALAQYF; d_call: TRBD2; cdr3_length: 15; v_call: TRBV15; clone_size: NA; j_call: TRBJ2-5
cdr3_nt: TGTGCCAGCAGCTCCGGCGGGGCAGCCTCTGGAAACACCATATATTTT; cdr3_aa: CASSSGGAASGNTIYF; d_call: NA; cdr3_length: 16; v_call: TRBV5-5; clone_size: NA; j_call: TRBJ1-3
cdr3_nt: TGCAGCGCCACGGACAGGAACTATGGCTACACCTTC; cdr3_aa: CSATDRNYGYTF; d_call: TRBD1; cdr3_length: 12; v_call: TRBV29-1; clone_size: once; j_call: TRBJ1-2
cdr3_nt: TGTGCCAGCAGTGAAAGGGTACAGGGGAATTCACCCCTCCACTTT; cdr3_aa: CASSERVQGNSPLHF; d_call: TRBD1; cdr3_length: 15; v_call: TRBV2; clone_size: few; j_call: TRBJ1-6
cdr3_nt: TGCGCCAGCAGCCAAGATCAGGGGATCGGGGAGCTGTTTTTT; cdr3_aa: CASSQDQGIGELFF; d_call: NA; cdr3_length: 14; v_call: TRBV4-1; clone_size: NA; j_call: TRBJ2-2
cdr3_nt: TGTGCCAGCAGTTCCTTAAAGGGGAAACAAGAGACCCAGTACTTC; cdr3_aa: CASSSLKGKQETQYF; d_call: NA; cdr3_length: 15; v_call: TRBV5-6; clone_size: NA; j_call: TRBJ2-5
cdr3_nt: TGTGCTAGTGGTAGCGACAGGGTCTCCTACAATGAGCAGTTCTTC; cdr3_aa: CASGSDRVSYNEQFF; d_call: TRBD1; cdr3_length: 15; v_call: TRBV12-5; clone_size: NA; j_call: TRBJ2-1
cdr3_nt: TGTGCCAGCTCACTCCGACAGAACACTGAAGCTTTCTTT; cdr3_aa: CASSLRQNTEAFF; d_call: NA; cdr3_length: 13; v_call: TRBV18; clone_size: NA; j_call: TRBJ1-1
cdr3_nt: TGTGCCACCAGTGATTCCGAGGGCCGTGGTCCCATTACGCAGTATTTT; cdr3_aa: CATSDSEGRGPITQYF; d_call: NA; cdr3_length: 16; v_call: TRBV24-1; clone_size: NA; j_call: TRBJ2-3
cdr3_nt: TGTGCCAGCAGCCCCGGGACTAAACAAGAGACCCAGTACTTC; cdr3_aa: CASSPGTKQETQYF; d_call: TRBD2; cdr3_length: 14; v_call: TRBV5-4; clone_size: few; j_call: TRBJ2-5
cdr3_nt: TGTGCCAGCAGTACAACAGGGGGCGGCTATGGCTACACCTTC; cdr3_aa: CASSTTGGGYGYTF; d_call: TRBD1; cdr3_length: 14; v_call: TRBV11-1; clone_size: NA; j_call: TRBJ1-2
cdr3_nt: TGTGCCAGCAGCGGAGGACACCGGAGCTCTGGAAACACCATATATTTT; cdr3_aa: CASSGGHRSSGNTIYF; d_call: NA; cdr3_length: 16; v_call: TRBV9; clone_size: NA; j_call: TRBJ1-3
cdr3_nt: TGTGCCAGCAGCTTGGCCGGGGGGACGGCCTCCTACGAGCAGTACTTC; cdr3_aa: CASSLAGGTASYEQYF; d_call: TRBD2; cdr3_length: 16; v_call: TRBV5-5; clone_size: NA; j_call: TRBJ2-7
cdr3_nt: TGCGCCAGCAGCCAACAACTAGCGGGGGCCCTCAATGAGCAGTTCTTC; cdr3_aa: CASSQQLAGALNEQFF; d_call: TRBD2; cdr3_length: 16; v_call: TRBV4-1; clone_size: NA; j_call: TRBJ2-1
cdr3_nt: TGTGCCAGCAGCTTAGACGGGGGGTCACCCCTCCACTTT; cdr3_aa: CASSLDGGSPLHF; d_call: NA; cdr3_length: 13; v_call: TRBV7-9; clone_size: few; j_call: TRBJ1-6
cdr3_nt: TGTGCCAGCAGTTACTATGGGGGCCGGGGCTACACCTTC; cdr3_aa: CASSYYGGRGYTF; d_call: NA; cdr3_length: 13; v_call: TRBV6-5; clone_size: NA; j_call: TRBJ1-2
cdr3_nt: TGTGCCAGCAGTTCGGGGACAGGGGTTGATGAAAAACTGTTTTTT; cdr3_aa: CASSSGTGVDEKLFF; d_call: TRBD1; cdr3_length: 15; v_call: TRBV28; clone_size: once; j_call: TRBJ1-4
cdr3_nt: TGTGCCTGGAGTCCAGGGACAGTGGACACTGAAGCTTTCTTT; cdr3_aa: CAWSPGTVDTEAFF; d_call: TRBD1; cdr3_length: 14; v_call: TRBV30; clone_size: NA; j_call: TRBJ1-1
cdr3_nt: TGTGCCAGCAGCTTAGAAATGGGGACTAGCGGGATCCCATCCTCCTACGAGCAGTACTTC; cdr3_aa: CASSLEMGTSGIPSSYEQYF; d_call: TRBD2; cdr3_length: 20; v_call: TRBV11-3; clone_size: few; j_call: TRBJ2-7
cdr3_nt: TGTGCCAGCAGTCCGCGGTTAGGCTCTGGAAACACCATATATTTT; cdr3_aa: CASSPRLGSGNTIYF; d_call: NA; cdr3_length: 15; v_call: TRBV4-2; clone_size: NA; j_call: TRBJ1-3
cdr3_nt: TGTGCCACCAGCAGAGATCCGCCCGGGAGGGTAACGTACAATGAGCAGTTCTTC; cdr3_aa: CATSRDPPGRVTYNEQFF; d_call: TRBD2; cdr3_length: 18; v_call: TRBV15; clone_size: NA; j_call: TRBJ2-1
cdr3_nt: TGTGCCTGGAGTCCCCGGTCCGGGGAGCTGTTTTTT; cdr3_aa: CAWSPRSGELFF; d_call: NA; cdr3_length: 12; v_call: TRBV30; clone_size: NA; j_call: TRBJ2-2
cdr3_nt: TGCAGTGCCCAGGGGGCCTCCGAGCAGTACTTC; cdr3_aa: CSAQGASEQYF; d_call: TRBD1; cdr3_length: 11; v_call: TRBV20-1; clone_size: few; j_call: TRBJ2-7
cdr3_nt: TGTGCCAGCAGCCTGGGAGGGACGGTTACAGATACGCAGTATTTT; cdr3_aa: CASSLGGTVTDTQYF; d_call: TRBD2; cdr3_length: 15; v_call: TRBV14; clone_size: NA; j_call: TRBJ2-3
cdr3_nt: TGTGCCAGCAGCCAACAGGGGATTGGGGCCTCTGGAAACACCATATATTTT; cdr3_aa: CASSQQGIGASGNTIYF; d_call: NA; cdr3_length: 17; v_call: TRBV16; clone_size: NA; j_call: TRBJ1-3
cdr3_nt: TGCGCCAGCAGCTTGGGACAGGGCTGGCTCAATGAGCAGTTCTTC; cdr3_aa: CASSLGQGWLNEQFF; d_call: TRBD1; cdr3_length: 15; v_call: TRBV5-1; clone_size: NA; j_call: TRBJ2-1
cdr3_nt: TGTGCCAGTAGTGTGCAGGGGGCGAAGAATTCACCCCTCCACTTT; cdr3_aa: CASSVQGAKNSPLHF; d_call: TRBD1; cdr3_length: 15; v_call: TRBV19; clone_size: few; j_call: TRBJ1-6
cdr3_nt: TGTGCCAGCGGCGGGACAGGGGGCAACACCGGGGAGCTGTTTTTT; cdr3_aa: CASGGTGGNTGELFF; d_call: TRBD1; cdr3_length: 15; v_call: TRBV2; clone_size: few; j_call: TRBJ2-2
cdr3_nt: TGTGCCAGCAGCCTCCTAGCGGTCGAGGGAGCTTTCTTT; cdr3_aa: CASSLLAVEGAFF; d_call: NA; cdr3_length: 13; v_call: TRBV11-3; clone_size: NA; j_call: TRBJ1-1
cdr3_nt: TGTGCCAGCAGTGATGGCCCTCGCTCTGGAAACACCATATATTTT; cdr3_aa: CASSDGPRSGNTIYF; d_call: NA; cdr3_length: 15; v_call: TRBV6-1; clone_size: once; j_call: TRBJ1-3
cdr3_nt: TGTGCCAGCAGTTTATCCTTCAGGGGGCTGGATCAGCCCCAGCATTTT; cdr3_aa: CASSLSFRGLDQPQHF; d_call: TRBD1; cdr3_length: 16; v_call: TRBV28; clone_size: NA; j_call: TRBJ1-5
cdr3_nt: TGTGCCAGCAGCTTAGCAGGGGGAGGGCCCTCCGGGGAGCTGTTTTTT; cdr3_aa: CASSLAGGGPSGELFF; d_call: NA; cdr3_length: 16; v_call: TRBV7-6; clone_size: NA; j_call: TRBJ2-2
cdr3_nt: TGCGCCAGCAGCTTGGAAGCGGGGGGTTCCTTCGTTTCCCAGTACTTC; cdr3_aa: CASSLEAGGSFVSQYF; d_call: TRBD2; cdr3_length: 16; v_call: TRBV5-1; clone_size: NA; j_call: TRBJ2-5
cdr3_nt: TGTGCCAGCAGTTTACCCATAGGTAGCGGGGCTACCACAGATACGCAGTATTTT; cdr3_aa: CASSLPIGSGATTDTQYF; d_call: TRBD2; cdr3_length: 18; v_call: TRBV28; clone_size: NA; j_call: TRBJ2-3
cdr3_nt: TGTGCCAGCGCCGGACAGGGAGGATATGGCTACACCTTC; cdr3_aa: CASAGQGGYGYTF; d_call: TRBD1; cdr3_length: 13; v_call: TRBV2; clone_size: NA; j_call: TRBJ1-2
cdr3_nt: TGTGCCAGCAGCTCTCGGGGGGGCTACGAGCAGTACTTC; cdr3_aa: CASSSRGGYEQYF; d_call: TRBD2; cdr3_length: 13; v_call: TRBV7-2; clone_size: NA; j_call: TRBJ2-7
cdr3_nt: TGTGCCAGCAGCGCCCGACAGGGGACAGATACGCAGTATTTT; cdr3_aa: CASSARQGTDTQYF; d_call: TRBD1; cdr3_length: 14; v_call: TRBV11-3; clone_size: NA; j_call: TRBJ2-3
cdr3_nt: TGTGCCAGCAGCGTAGCTAATTCGAACTCTGGAAACACCATATATTTT; cdr3_aa: CASSVANSNSGNTIYF; d_call: NA; cdr3_length: 16; v_call: TRBV9; clone_size: NA; j_call: TRBJ1-3
cdr3_nt: TGTGCCAGCAGCGTCCCTCTTGGGACAGGGGAAGAGACCCAGTACTTC; cdr3_aa: CASSVPLGTGEETQYF; d_call: TRBD1; cdr3_length: 16; v_call: TRBV9; clone_size: NA; j_call: TRBJ2-5
cdr3_nt: TGTGCAAGTCGCTTAGAAGGGAGCGGGTACTCCTACGAGCAGTACTTC; cdr3_aa: CASRLEGSGYSYEQYF; d_call: NA; cdr3_length: 16; v_call: TRBV12-2; clone_size: NA; j_call: TRBJ2-7
cdr3_nt: TGTGCCAGTAGTACGACAGGGAGCTCCTACAATGAGCAGTTCTTC; cdr3_aa: CASSTTGSSYNEQFF; d_call: TRBD1; cdr3_length: 15; v_call: TRBV19; clone_size: NA; j_call: TRBJ2-1
cdr3_nt: TGTGCCACCAGCGGAGGGACAGGGGGCTACAATTCACCCCTCCACTTT; cdr3_aa: CATSGGTGGYNSPLHF; d_call: TRBD1; cdr3_length: 16; v_call: TRBV15; clone_size: NA; j_call: TRBJ1-6
cdr3_nt: TGCAGCGCCGGACAGGGCGCCTTCTCCTACGAGCAGTACTTC; cdr3_aa: CSAGQGAFSYEQYF; d_call: TRBD1; cdr3_length: 14; v_call: TRBV29-1; clone_size: NA; j_call: TRBJ2-7
cdr3_nt: TGCGCCAGCAGCCAGATGGGGGGAAACACTGAAGCTTTCTTT; cdr3_aa: CASSQMGGNTEAFF; d_call: NA; cdr3_length: 14; v_call: TRBV5-1; clone_size: NA; j_call: TRBJ1-1
cdr3_nt: TGTGCCAGCAGCGGGACTCATTTTACAGATACGCAGTATTTT; cdr3_aa: CASSGTHFTDTQYF; d_call: NA; cdr3_length: 14; v_call: TRBV7-3; clone_size: NA; j_call: TRBJ2-3
cdr3_nt: TGTGCCACCAGTGATTCAGGGGGCATTCAGCCCCAGCATTTT; cdr3_aa: CATSDSGGIQPQHF; d_call: TRBD1; cdr3_length: 14; v_call: TRBV24-1; clone_size: NA; j_call: TRBJ1-5
cdr3_nt: TGTGCCAGCAGCCTCTGGACTAGAGGGGGAACAGATACGCAGTATTTT; cdr3_aa: CASSLWTRGGTDTQYF; d_call: NA; cdr3_length: 16; v_call: TRBV3-1/TRBV3-2; clone_size: once; j_call: TRBJ2-3
cdr3_nt: TGTGCCAGCAGCAAGGACAGGGGTAATTCACCCCTCCACTTT; cdr3_aa: CASSKDRGNSPLHF; d_call: TRBD1; cdr3_length: 14; v_call: TRBV2; clone_size: NA; j_call: TRBJ1-6
cdr3_nt: TGCGCCAGCAGCTTGGCCGGACAGGGGGCGAGAGGTGGCTACACCTTC; cdr3_aa: CASSLAGQGARGGYTF; d_call: TRBD1; cdr3_length: 16; v_call: TRBV5-1; clone_size: NA; j_call: TRBJ1-2
cdr3_nt: TGTGCCAGCAGCTTACCGGGCAGGGGAAAAGGCTACACCTTC; cdr3_aa: CASSLPGRGKGYTF; d_call: NA; cdr3_length: 14; v_call: TRBV7-2; clone_size: few; j_call: TRBJ1-2